This TCR beta chain was sequenced in a study of lymphopenia after photon versus proton radiotherapy (dated by TCRdb to the late 2010s). About the investigation overall: The immunological effects of photon versus proton radiation therapy were compared in patients with gastrointestinal tumors who developed high-grade lymphopenia. The cohort comprised 20 or so patients with gastrointestinal tumors who received either photon or proton therapy and then developed lymphopenia. The study aimed to characterize how the two radiation modalities differ in their impact on the immune system. Overall results and qualifications from the work: The authors looked at the survival association only in patients who died, and they framed better survival with proton therapy as a possibility rather than a demonstrated result. Proton-treated patients stayed relatively stable during treatment, while photon-treated patients lost naive T cells and TCR diversity and gained effector/memory populations. Across the cohort, a larger post-nadir drop in TCR diversity was inversely correlated with overall survival time among patients who died. Once the lymphocyte count had reached its nadir, the repertoires of photon-treated patients showed oligoclonal expansion, particularly of CD8+ Temra cells, and this expansion drove the decline in diversity.

Concerning this clone: Its antigen remains undetermined. It has no much larger one-base neighbor in the sample; base qualities were not kept.

CDR1 is given as LNHDA and CDR2 as SQIVND, both from the germline V gene (reference sequence). V is pared back by 10 bases and J by 1 base, with 17 bases lying between the germline termini. The CDR3 holds 15 amino acids from the cysteine to the phenylalanine. Only CDR3 DNA is held: 45 bases, read in frame from base 1. Receptor amplification or capture employed the immunoSEQ multiplex PCR assay. Deep sequencing of rearranged TCR beta loci, alongside multiparametric flow cytometry, was used to profile T cell repertoires. TCRdb carries this immuneACCESS record with in-frame sequences only. Its versions omit some clonotypes, under half of them owing to an unresolved V gene in the studies checked, with the rest unexplained. The sample table contains approximately 160,000 clones; only one count was recorded for 88% of them. In total, the top ten clones hold around 5.1% of the sample.

Sequenced material: peripheral blood, taken from a patient treated with photon-based radiotherapy. Recombination joined TRBV19 with TRBJ1-5, with a tentative D gene TRBD1 over 5 matching bases. The source of this sequence is a man aged 50-60 years with gastric cancer. The CDR3 loop reads CATKPRDRSNQPQHF. The nucleotide sequence reads as follows: TGTGCCACCAAACCCCGCGACAGAAGCAATCAGCCCCAGCATTTT.